This passage covers 31 T cell receptor beta chains from one sample sequenced in a study of blood T cells in healthy people across ages. It was with a sample-barcoded 5' primer and a J-beta primer mix that a second PCR of roughly 7 to 12 cycles was run. TCRdb ran MiXCR on the 5' RACE reads and lists one entry per CDR3 protein. This table holds approximately 940,000 distinct CDR3 sequences, about 48% found once. The sample was blood. These TCRs come from a man in his thirties or forties in good health.

The chain carries TRBV20-1 and TRBJ2-7; TRBD2 matches 10 bases. The germline CDR1 and CDR2 sequences are DFQATT and SNEGSKA (reference sequence). The CDR3 totals 14 residues. With V trimmed by 0 bases and J by 7 bases, 6 bases remained unmatched. Written as DNA, the CDR3 is TGCAGTGCTAGAGATGGGCTAGCGGGGGTTGAGCAGTACTTC. Translated, it gives CSARDGLAGVEQYF.

This chain connects TRBV7-2 to TRBJ2-3; 8 bases align to TRBD2. CDR1 and CDR2 from the germline V gene are SGHTA and FQGNSA. V shed 0 bases, J shed 2 bases, and the junction held 4 bases outside the gene matches. This CDR3 region has 16 residues. CDR3 region: CASSLASGGFTDTQYF. CDR3 DNA sequence: TGTGCCAGCAGCTTAGCAAGCGGGGGCTTCACAGATACGCAGTATTTT.

The chain joins TRBV7-8 to TRBJ1-4, with no clear D. V lost 6 bases, J lost 7 bases, and 12 bases lay in between. CDR3 length: 13 residues. CDR1 SGHVS and CDR2 FQNEAQ come from the germline V gene. The CDR3 loop is CASRREKGEKLFF. For the CDR3, the DNA is TGTGCCAGCAGGCGGGAAAAGGGTGAAAAACTGTTTTTT.

This clonotype was seen more than once but under ten times. CDR3 protein: CSVGEGRRYGYTF. The CDR3 DNA is TGCAGCGTTGGTGAGGGTAGAAGGTATGGCTACACCTTC. J is TRBJ1-2 and V is TRBV29-1; D unclear. From germline, CDR1 is SQVTM and CDR2 ANQGSEA. V lost 4 bases to trimming and J lost 5 bases, with 14 bases between them. CDR3 length: 13 residues.

This chain connects TRBV28 to TRBJ1-4; perhaps TRBD1 as D (6 bases). Per germline, CDR1 MDHEN and CDR2 SYDVKM. The ends were cut back, 0 bases at V and 8 bases at J, with 13 bases in the middle. The CDR3 spans 15 residues. This CDR3 reads CASSLWAKGEEKLFF. DNA of the CDR3: TGTGCCAGCAGTTTATGGGCCAAGGGGGAGGAAAAACTGTTTTTT.

There are a few counts of this clonotype. The chain couples TRBV5-1 to TRBJ2-5; TRBD2 agrees at 9 bases. Germline V gene data show CDR1 as SGHRS and CDR2 as YFSETQ. This CDR3 has 14 amino acids. J gave up 5 bases and V 4 bases, and 6 bases lay outside the gene matches. CDR3 loop: CASSPGTSMETQYF. DNA for the CDR3: TGCGCCAGCAGCCCCGGGACTAGCATGGAGACCCAGTACTTC.

There are a few counts of this clonotype. The chain uses TRBV10-3 and TRBJ2-1; possible D gene TRBD1, 6 bases. CDR1 and CDR2 (germline): ENHRY, SYGVKD. The V gene lost 11 bases and the J gene lost 3 bases, with 17 bases spanning the gap. The CDR3 length is 14 residues. The CDR3 DNA reads as TGTGCCTCCCGGCAGGGGTCTGGCTACAATGAGCAGTTCTTC. Translated: CASRQGSGYNEQFF.

Worth noting for this clonotype: The conserved phenylalanine or tryptophan normally closing the CDR3 is absent here, so this likely arose from a read error. The chain combines TRBV11-1 with TRBJ1-2; D ambiguous. In germline, CDR1 is SGHAT, CDR2 FQDESV (reference sequence). This CDR3 has 15 amino acids. Trimming removed 5 bases from V and 0 bases from J, with 13 bases in between. The CDR3 nucleotides are TGTGCCAGCAGCCCTCCGGACGCGGCTAACTATGGCTACACCGTC. Translated: CASSPPDAANYGYTV.

This clonotype was picked up a small number of times. Here the CDR3 reads CASSLGHEGTDTQYF. DNA for the CDR3: TGTGCCAGCAGCTTAGGGCACGAAGGCACAGATACGCAGTATTTT. The chain recombines TRBV13 with TRBJ2-3; D call uncertain. The CDR3 length is 15 residues. Trimming took off 0 bases at V and 1 base at J, with 8 bases between the two ends. Germline V gene sequence: CDR1 PRHDT, CDR2 FYEKMQ (reference sequence).

This sequence joins TRBV19 and TRBJ1-1; weak D call: TRBD1 (5 bases). V was cut by 5 bases and J by 4 bases, with 14 bases left in between. CDR3 length: 14 residues. The germline CDR1 and CDR2 sequences are LNHDA and SQIVND (reference sequence). The CDR3 spells CASSLSGTGTEAFF. The CDR3 DNA sequence: TGTGCCAGTAGTCTCTCCGGGACGGGCACTGAAGCTTTCTTT.

With regard to this clonotype: A much larger clone lies one base from this, so it may be a read error. The CDR3 does not close with the conserved phenylalanine or tryptophan, likely indicating a read error. This chain joins TRBV7-9 and TRBJ2-6; TRBD1 matches at 8 bases. Germline CDR1 is SEHNR and CDR2 is FQNEAQ (reference sequence). The CDR3 length is 13 residues. The J segment lost 8 bases and the V segment lost 8 bases, leaving 5 bases of the junction unmatched. This chain's CDR3 is CASLGTGPNVLTL. For the CDR3, the DNA is TGTGCCAGCTTGGGGACAGGACCCAACGTCCTGACTTTA.

V gene TRBV6-5 combines with J gene TRBJ1-1, with D tentatively TRBD1 (6 bases). Trimming took 4 bases from V and 1 from J, leaving 13 bases between them. CDR1 MNHEY and CDR2 SVGAGI come from the germline V gene. There are 15 residues in the CDR3. Here the CDR3 reads CASSSRPDRNTEAFF. CDR3 in DNA: TGTGCCAGCAGTTCACGCCCGGACAGGAACACTGAAGCTTTCTTT.

This chain connects TRBV7-6 to TRBJ2-4; D may be TRBD1 or TRBD2 (5 bases each). Germline V gene sequence: CDR1 SGHVS, CDR2 FNYEAQ. The CDR3 loop spans 14 amino acids. Deletions cut 5 bases from V and 13 bases from J, with 21 bases between. In nucleotides, the CDR3 is TGTGCCAGCAGCCCAACGGGCCGGGACCCAGCGCAGTACTTC. It specifies CASSPTGRDPAQYF.

This chain connects TRBV20-1 to TRBJ1-2, with D maybe TRBD1 (5 bases). The CDR3 totals 15 residues. Trimming shortened V by 5 bases and J by 2 bases, and 18 bases separated the two germline ends. From germline, CDR1 is DFQATT and CDR2 SNEGSKA (reference sequence). The CDR3 nucleotides read TGCAGTGCTGCCGTCGGGCAGGGTTTCAACTATGGCTACACCTTC. Protein sequence: CSAAVGQGFNYGYTF.

The V call is TRBV27, the J call TRBJ2-5, with TRBD1 as a possible D gene (6 bases). CDR1 is MNHEY, CDR2 SMNVEV, per germline (reference sequence). V dropped 5 bases and J dropped 11 bases, with 18 bases sitting between them. The CDR3 is made up of 13 amino acids. CDR3 residues: CASSPAEGVEQYF. In DNA, the CDR3 is TGTGCCAGCAGTCCCGCTGAGGGGGTTGAGCAGTACTTC.

The chain employs TRBV7-9 and TRBJ2-3, with 7 bases fitting TRBD1. The germline CDR1 and CDR2 sequences are SEHNR and FQNEAQ (reference sequence). J gave up 4 bases and V 5 bases, and 9 bases lay outside the gene matches. The CDR3 loop spans 15 amino acids. The CDR3 nucleotides are TGTGCCAGCAGCGCCCAAAGGGGGCAGTCAGATACGCAGTATTTT. It encodes CASSAQRGQSDTQYF.

Only one count was recorded for this clonotype. The rearrangement joins TRBV6-2 or TRBV6-3 to TRBJ2-7, with D possibly being TRBD1 (6 bases). CDR3 size: 12 residues. The germline gives CDR1 MNHEY, CDR2 SVGEGT. CDR3 protein: CATTGNYNEQYF. CDR3 in DNA: TGTGCTACAACAGGGAACTACAATGAGCAGTACTTC.

This chain links TRBV3-1 with TRBJ2-7; TRBD2 matches at 8 bases. The better agreement between TRBJ2-5 and the DNA end casts doubt on the J call. Germline CDR1 and CDR2: LGHDT and YNNKEL (reference sequence). There are 17 residues in the CDR3. The CDR3 region has the DNA TGTGCCAGCAGCCAACCGTCCACAGGGCCGGGAGGGGAGACCCAGTACTTC. Amino acids: CASSQPSTGPGGETQYF.

The chain employs TRBV7-2 and TRBJ1-1, with TRBD1 identical over 8 bases. Germline V gives CDR1 SGHTA, CDR2 FQGNSA. Germline trimming cut 4 bases from V and 1 base from J; bases unmatched to any gene: 5. The CDR3 has 15 amino acids. The CDR3 here is CASSSPGTGNTEAFF. DNA for the CDR3: TGTGCCAGCAGCTCGCCCGGGACAGGGAACACTGAAGCTTTCTTT.

The chain recombines TRBV29-1 with TRBJ2-7; no reliable D call. The germline CDR1 and CDR2 sequences are SQVTM and ANQGSEA. The CDR3 totals 10 residues. The ends were cut back, 5 bases at V and 3 bases at J, with 5 bases in the middle. Written as DNA, the CDR3 is TGCAGCGTTAAGAACTACGAGCAGTACTTC. It is translated as CSVKNYEQYF.

The chain joins TRBV5-6 to TRBJ1-1; the D is unclear. Germline assignment: CDR1 SGHDT and CDR2 YYEEEE. Trimming cost V 3 bases and J 3 bases, with 3 bases left between them. The CDR3 has 11 amino acids. CDR3 loop: CASSWDTEAFF. The CDR3 DNA follows: TGTGCCAGCAGCTGGGACACTGAAGCTTTCTTT.

This clonotype has more than one count but fewer than ten. The chain has TRBV18 and TRBJ1-1; D is possibly TRBD1 (5 bases). The germline V gene has CDR1 KGHSH and CDR2 LQKENI. V was clipped by 6 bases and J by 10 bases, with 18 bases between them. This CDR3 has 13 residues. The CDR3 DNA sequence: TGTGCCAGCTCGCGGGATGGCGGGGCCTCAGCTTTCTTT. This sequence encodes CASSRDGGASAFF.

The V call is TRBV24-1, the J call TRBJ2-6, with D tentatively TRBD1 or TRBD2 (5 bases each). The CDR3 has 18 residues. Trimming pared 3 bases from V and 0 bases from J, leaving 14 bases between. Germline assignment: CDR1 KGHDR and CDR2 SFDVKD. CDR3 in amino acids: CATSDPGTGSSGANVLTF. CDR3 nucleotides: TGTGCCACCAGTGATCCCGGGACGGGAAGCTCTGGGGCCAACGTCCTGACTTTC.

This chain connects TRBV6-6 to TRBJ1-6, with 9 positions matching TRBD1. This CDR3 contains 14 residues. Per the germline V gene, CDR1 is MNHNY and CDR2 is SVGAGI (reference sequence). J gave up 5 bases and V 11 bases, and 7 bases lay outside the gene matches. CDR3 sequence reads: CASRGDRDNSPLHF. The CDR3 DNA sequence: TGTGCCTCCAGGGGGGACAGGGATAATTCACCCCTCCACTTT.

The chain couples TRBV5-6 to TRBJ2-7, with D uncertain. The germline CDR1 and CDR2 sequences are SGHDT and YYEEEE. With 2 bases removed from V and 4 bases from J, the gap between germline ends came to 13 bases. This CDR3 spans 14 amino acids. The CDR3 reads CASSFRRVTYEQYF. CDR3 in DNA: TGTGCCAGCAGCTTTAGACGGGTGACATACGAGCAGTACTTC.

The chain is built from TRBV29-1 and TRBJ1-1, with D unclear. The CDR3 loop spans 14 amino acids. Deletions cut 5 bases from V and 1 base from J, with 14 bases between. Per germline, CDR1 SQVTM and CDR2 ANQGSEA. The CDR3 DNA reads as TGCAGCGTTCCCAACGAGGGAGGGAACACTGAAGCTTTCTTT. It yields the protein CSVPNEGGNTEAFF.

This clonotype appeared a few times. The chain joins TRBV7-2 to TRBJ2-7, with D uncertain. Germline CDR1 SGHTA, CDR2 FQGNSA. The CDR3 sequence is 14 residues long. Trimming pared 0 bases from V and 1 base from J, leaving 7 bases between. The CDR3 coding sequence is TGTGCCAGCAGCTTAGCTCCTAGTTCCTACGAGCAGTACTTC. This encodes CASSLAPSSYEQYF. The full variable domain, with the rest looked up from reference TRBV7-2 and TRBJ2-7, is GAGVSQSPSNKVTEKGKDVELRCDPISGHTALYWYRQSLGQGLEFLIYFQGNSAPDKSGLPSDRFSAERTGGSVSTLTIQRTQQEDSAVYLCASSLAPSSYEQYFGPGTRLTVT.

The CDR3 here is CASSPGRGLGNEQFF. For the CDR3, the DNA is TGTGCCAGCAGTCCTGGTCGGGGGCTGGGGAATGAGCAGTTCTTC. This chain uses TRBV6-6 with TRBJ2-1; D might be TRBD1 or TRBD2, each matching 6 bases. Deletions cut 5 bases from V and 7 bases from J, with 18 bases between. CDR1 and CDR2 from the germline V gene are MNHNY and SVGAGI (reference sequence). The CDR3 sequence is 15 residues long.

V is TRBV3-1 and J is TRBJ2-7; the D call may be TRBD1 or TRBD2 (5 bases each). CDR1 LGHDT and CDR2 YNNKEL come from the germline V gene (reference sequence). The CDR3 consists of 14 residues. Trimming stripped 4 bases from V and 6 bases from J, with 16 bases between. For the CDR3, the DNA is TGTGCCAGCAGCCCAGGACTGGGGCTCGGCGAGCAGTACTTC. Protein product: CASSPGLGLGEQYF.

For this clonotype: One end of the junction does not line up with germline, which may come from a read error. This sequence joins TRBV12-3 or TRBV12-4 and TRBJ2-1, with 7 nucleotides matching TRBD2. The CDR3 covers 17 residues. Here the CDR3 reads CASSFVPRRGIPNERFF. CDR3 bases: TGTGCCAGCAGTTTTGTCCCGAGGCGGGGGATCCCAAATGAGCGGTTCTTC.

This clonotype was seen many times. This chain joins TRBV4-1 and TRBJ2-7; 9 bases are a match to TRBD1. J lost 2 bases, V lost 3 bases, and 14 bases had no gene match. Germline assignment: CDR1 MGHRA and CDR2 YSYEKL. The CDR3 consists of 18 residues. The chain's CDR3 is CASSQRPTLRDRAYEQYF. CDR3 bases: TGCGCCAGCAGCCAGCGTCCGACGTTACGGGACAGGGCCTACGAGCAGTACTTC.